The rows below give T cell receptor beta chains drawn from one sample of a study of blood T cells in healthy people across ages. A single record per CDR3 protein comes from TCRdb applying MiXCR to the 5' RACE reads. This repertoire shows 600,000 to 850,000 distinct CDR3 sequences, 25% found once; its top ten account for 9.4%. A further study also used this sample, focusing on T cells of mothers and their children.

Sequencing was carried out using blood. The source is a boy between 10 and 17 years old in good health. CDR3s include the opening cysteine and the closing phenylalanine or tryptophan. D genes are given only for firm matches. Some rows mark clone size as missing; the rest say once, few, many or name a class of expanded clone.

D gene	CDR3 length	V gene	clone size	J gene	CDR3 DNA	CDR3 protein
TRBD1	14	TRBV3-1	-	TRBJ1-5	TGTGCCAGCAGCCAAGGACAGGGCGTCCAGCCCCAGCATTTT	CASSQGQGVQPQHF
-	16	TRBV13	few	TRBJ2-3	TGTGCCAGCAGCTTAGGATCCCTCACTAGCACAGATACGCAGTATTTT	CASSLGSLTSTDTQYF
-	14	TRBV6-5	-	TRBJ2-1	TGTGCCAGCAGTTACTCGAAGTCCGTAATGAAGCAGCTCTTC	CASSYSKSVMKQLF
TRBD2	16	TRBV20-1	-	TRBJ2-5	TGCAGTGCATCTCCGGGACTAGCGGCTTACGGAGAGACCCAGTACTTC	CSASPGLAAYGETQYF
-	11	TRBV29-1	few	TRBJ2-1	TGCAGCGTTGTCTACCCCAATGAGCAGTTCTTC	CSVVYPNEQFF
-	15	TRBV5-1	few	TRBJ2-1	TGCGCCAGCAGCCCCCTCGGGCCGCTTGACAATGAGCAGTTCTTC	CASSPLGPLDNEQFF
TRBD2	16	TRBV29-1	-	TRBJ2-3	TGCAGCGTTGCCCGGAGTAGCGGGGGGGCGATAGATACGCAGTATTTT	CSVARSSGGAIDTQYF
-	13	TRBV4-2	-	TRBJ1-1	TGTGCCAGCAGAGGACAGATGAACACTGAAGCTTTCTTT	CASRGQMNTEAFF
-	14	TRBV5-1	-	TRBJ2-7	TGCGCCAGCCGACGGGGCCCGGGTACCTACGAGCAGTACTTC	CASRRGPGTYEQYF
-	15	TRBV4-2	-	TRBJ2-1	TGTGCCAGCAGCCAAGATGTCGGGTCCTACAATGAGCAGTTCTTC	CASSQDVGSYNEQFF
-	14	TRBV5-5	-	TRBJ2-3	TGTGCCAGCAGCCAAGGACAGCTGGGGGATACGCGGTATTTT	CASSQGQLGDTRYF
TRBD1	15	TRBV29-1	many	TRBJ2-4	TGCAGCGTTGAGGGCGGTAGGGGGCACAAAAACATTCAGTACTTC	CSVEGGRGHKNIQYF
-	13	TRBV2	few	TRBJ2-5	TGTGCCAGCAGTGAAAGTCCGGCGGAGACCCAGTACTTC	CASSESPAETQYF
-	14	TRBV4-3	few	TRBJ2-1	TGCGCCAGCAGCCAAAATCGGGGGGCCTATGAGCAGTTCTTC	CASSQNRGAYEQFF
-	14	TRBV6-4	few	TRBJ1-2	TGTGCCAGCAGTGACAGGGGAATTAACTATGGCTACACCTTC	CASSDRGINYGYTF
TRBD1	14	TRBV5-6	once	TRBJ1-2	TGTGCCAGCAGCGGACCACAGGGGGACGGTGGCTACACCTTC	CASSGPQGDGGYTF
TRBD2	17	TRBV29-1	-	TRBJ2-1	TGCAGCGTTGCCCCGGCGGAGCTAGCGGGGGCCTACAATGAGCAGTTCTTC	CSVAPAELAGAYNEQFF
-	13	TRBV19	-	TRBJ2-5	TGTGCCAGTAGTATAGACGTCCAAGAGACCCAGTACTTC	CASSIDVQETQYF
TRBD1	15	TRBV7-2	-	TRBJ1-2	TGTGCCAGCAGCTCGCAGGGGGCGCTGGACTATGGCTACACCTTC	CASSSQGALDYGYTF